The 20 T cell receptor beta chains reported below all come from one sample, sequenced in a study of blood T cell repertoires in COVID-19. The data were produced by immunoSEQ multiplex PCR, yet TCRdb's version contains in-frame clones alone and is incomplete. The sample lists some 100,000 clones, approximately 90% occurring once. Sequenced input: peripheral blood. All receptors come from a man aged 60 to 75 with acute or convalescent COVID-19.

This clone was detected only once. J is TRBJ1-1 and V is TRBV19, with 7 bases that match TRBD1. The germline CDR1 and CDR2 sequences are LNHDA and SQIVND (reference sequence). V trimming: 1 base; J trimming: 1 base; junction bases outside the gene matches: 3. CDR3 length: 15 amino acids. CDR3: CASSIGAGGNTEAFF. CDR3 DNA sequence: TGTGCCAGTAGTATAGGGGCAGGGGGGAACACTGAAGCTTTCTTT.

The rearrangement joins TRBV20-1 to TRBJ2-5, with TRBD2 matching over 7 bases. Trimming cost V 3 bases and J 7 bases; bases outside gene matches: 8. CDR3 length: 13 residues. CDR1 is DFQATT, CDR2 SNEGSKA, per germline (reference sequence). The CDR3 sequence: CSASLAGLRTQYF. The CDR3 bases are TGCAGTGCTAGTTTAGCGGGCCTGCGGACCCAGTACTTC.

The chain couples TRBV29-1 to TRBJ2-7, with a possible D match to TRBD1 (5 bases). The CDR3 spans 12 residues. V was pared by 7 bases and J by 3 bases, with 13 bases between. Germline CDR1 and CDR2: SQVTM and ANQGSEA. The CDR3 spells CSGGQGFYEQYV. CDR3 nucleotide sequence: TGCAGCGGAGGCCAGGGATTCTACGAGCAGTACGTC.

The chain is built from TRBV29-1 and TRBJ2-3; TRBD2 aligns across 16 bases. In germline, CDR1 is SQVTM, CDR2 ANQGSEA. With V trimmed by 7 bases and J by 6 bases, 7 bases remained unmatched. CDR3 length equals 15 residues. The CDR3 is CSAKGLAGGPDTQYF. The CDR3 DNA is TGCAGCGCTAAGGGACTAGCGGGAGGGCCGGATACGCAGTATTTT.

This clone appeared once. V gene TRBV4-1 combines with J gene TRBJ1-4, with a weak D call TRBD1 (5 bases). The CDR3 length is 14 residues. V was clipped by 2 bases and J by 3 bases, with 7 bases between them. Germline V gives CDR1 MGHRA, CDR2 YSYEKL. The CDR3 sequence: CASSQTGANEKLFF. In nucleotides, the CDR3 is TGCGCCAGCAGCCAAACAGGTGCTAATGAAAAACTGTTTTTT.

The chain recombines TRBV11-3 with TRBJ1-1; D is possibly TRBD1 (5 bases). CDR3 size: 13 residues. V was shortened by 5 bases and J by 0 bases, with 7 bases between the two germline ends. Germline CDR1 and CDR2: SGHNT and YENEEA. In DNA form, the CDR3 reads TGTGCCAGCAGCACGACAGTGAACACTGAAGCTTTCTTT. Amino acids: CASSTTVNTEAFF.

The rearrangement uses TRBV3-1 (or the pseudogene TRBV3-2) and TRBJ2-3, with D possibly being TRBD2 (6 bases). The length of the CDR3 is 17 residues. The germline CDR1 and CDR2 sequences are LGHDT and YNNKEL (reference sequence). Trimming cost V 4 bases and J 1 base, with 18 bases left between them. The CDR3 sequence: CASSPRAGPGGTDTQYF. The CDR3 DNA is TGTGCCAGCAGCCCCCGTGCGGGGCCGGGAGGCACAGATACGCAGTATTTT.

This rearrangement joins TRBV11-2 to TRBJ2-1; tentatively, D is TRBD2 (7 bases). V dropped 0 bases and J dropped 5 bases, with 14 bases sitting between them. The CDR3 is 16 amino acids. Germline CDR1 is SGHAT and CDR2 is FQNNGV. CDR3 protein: CASSLDLSGGHNEQFF. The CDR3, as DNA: TGTGCCAGCAGCTTAGATCTGTCGGGGGGCCACAATGAGCAGTTCTTC.

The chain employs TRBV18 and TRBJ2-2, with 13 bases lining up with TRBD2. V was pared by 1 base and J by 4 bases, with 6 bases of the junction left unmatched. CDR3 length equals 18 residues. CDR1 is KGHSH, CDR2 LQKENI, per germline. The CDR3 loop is CASSPRTSGSGITGELFF. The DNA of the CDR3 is TGTGCCAGCTCACCACGGACTAGCGGGAGCGGGATCACCGGGGAGCTGTTTTTT.

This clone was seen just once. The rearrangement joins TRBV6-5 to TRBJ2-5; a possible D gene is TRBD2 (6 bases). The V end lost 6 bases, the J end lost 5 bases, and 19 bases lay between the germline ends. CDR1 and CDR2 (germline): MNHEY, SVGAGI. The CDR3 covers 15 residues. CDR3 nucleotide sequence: TGTGCCAGCAGCTCCCGACAGATAGGAGGGGAGACCCAGTACTTC. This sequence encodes CASSSRQIGGETQYF.

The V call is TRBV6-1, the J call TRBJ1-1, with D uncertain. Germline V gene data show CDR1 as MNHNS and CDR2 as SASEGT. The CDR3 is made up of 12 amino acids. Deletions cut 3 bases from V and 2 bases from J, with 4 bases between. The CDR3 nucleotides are TGTGCCAGCAGTGACAGTAACACTGAAGCTTTCTTT. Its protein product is CASSDSNTEAFF.

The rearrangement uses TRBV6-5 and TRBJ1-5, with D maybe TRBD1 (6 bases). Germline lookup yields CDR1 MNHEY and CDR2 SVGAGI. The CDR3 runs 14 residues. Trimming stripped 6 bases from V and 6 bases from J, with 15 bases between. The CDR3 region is CASRPTGTSQPQHF. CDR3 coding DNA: TGTGCCAGCAGGCCTACAGGGACCAGTCAGCCCCAGCATTTT.

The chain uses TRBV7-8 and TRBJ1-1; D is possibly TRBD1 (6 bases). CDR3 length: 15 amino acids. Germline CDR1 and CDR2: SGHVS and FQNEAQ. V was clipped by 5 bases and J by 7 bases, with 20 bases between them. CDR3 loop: CASSPRPGTFVEAFF. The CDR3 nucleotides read TGTGCCAGCAGCCCCCGTCCCGGGACATTCGTTGAAGCTTTCTTT.

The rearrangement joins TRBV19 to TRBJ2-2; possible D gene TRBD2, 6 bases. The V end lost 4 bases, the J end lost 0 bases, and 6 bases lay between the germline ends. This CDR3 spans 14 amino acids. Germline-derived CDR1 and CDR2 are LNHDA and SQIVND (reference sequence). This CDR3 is CASSSGTNTGELFF. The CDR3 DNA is TGTGCCAGTAGTAGCGGGACGAACACCGGGGAGCTGTTTTTT.

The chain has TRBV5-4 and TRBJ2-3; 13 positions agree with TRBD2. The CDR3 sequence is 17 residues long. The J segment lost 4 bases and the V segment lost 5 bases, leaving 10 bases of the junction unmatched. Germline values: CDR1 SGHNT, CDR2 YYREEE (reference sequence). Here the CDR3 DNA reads TGTGCCAGCAGTTATAGAAGGACTAGCGGGAGAGCAGATACGCAGTATTTT. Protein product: CASSYRRTSGRADTQYF.

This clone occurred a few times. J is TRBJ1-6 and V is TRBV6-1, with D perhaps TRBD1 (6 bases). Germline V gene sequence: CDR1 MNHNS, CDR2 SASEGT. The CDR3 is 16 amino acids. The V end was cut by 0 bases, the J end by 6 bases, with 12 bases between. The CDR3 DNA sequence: TGTGCCAGCAGTGAAGCTCTCGGGGGGCGTAATTCACCCCTCCACTTT. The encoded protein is CASSEALGGRNSPLHF.

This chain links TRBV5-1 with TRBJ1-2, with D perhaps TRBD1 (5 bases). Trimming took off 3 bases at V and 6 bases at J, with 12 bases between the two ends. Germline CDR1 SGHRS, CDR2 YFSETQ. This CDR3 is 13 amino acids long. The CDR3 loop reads CASSSSGGHGYTF. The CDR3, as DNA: TGCGCCAGCAGCTCATCGGGGGGACATGGCTACACCTTC.

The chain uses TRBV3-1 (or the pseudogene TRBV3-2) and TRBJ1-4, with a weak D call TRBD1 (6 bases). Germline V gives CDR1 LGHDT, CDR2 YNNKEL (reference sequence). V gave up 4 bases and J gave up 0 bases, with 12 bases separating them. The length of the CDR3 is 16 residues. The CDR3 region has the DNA TGTGCCAGCAGCCCTGGACAGTCGGCAACTAATGAAAAACTGTTTTTT. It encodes CASSPGQSATNEKLFF.

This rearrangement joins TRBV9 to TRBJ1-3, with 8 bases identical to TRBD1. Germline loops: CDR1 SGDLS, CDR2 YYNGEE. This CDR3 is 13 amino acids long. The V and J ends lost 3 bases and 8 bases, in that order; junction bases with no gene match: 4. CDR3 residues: CASSGDRGDTIYF. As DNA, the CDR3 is TGTGCCAGCAGCGGAGACAGGGGAGACACCATATATTTT.

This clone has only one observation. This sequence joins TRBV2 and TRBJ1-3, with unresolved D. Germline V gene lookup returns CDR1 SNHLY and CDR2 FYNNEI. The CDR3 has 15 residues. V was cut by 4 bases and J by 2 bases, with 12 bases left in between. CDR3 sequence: CASSGWRVPGNTIYF. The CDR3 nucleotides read TGTGCCAGCAGTGGTTGGCGGGTCCCTGGAAACACCATATATTTT.